A single sample is the source of the 15 T cell receptor beta chains below, sequenced in a study of identical twins. TCRdb called the 5' RACE reads again in MiXCR, with one record for every CDR3 protein. The sample gives nearly 900,000 distinct CDR3 sequences, approximately 13% of which show up once; under 2% is in the top ten. This sample also belongs to another study, concerning yellow fever vaccine responses in identical twins.

The sample taken for sequencing was PBMCs. These receptors came from a woman aged 18 to 35 in good health.

This clonotype was seen only a few times. The genes are TRBV2 and TRBJ2-1; D is perhaps TRBD2 (6 bases). V dropped 3 bases and J dropped 13 bases, with 16 bases sitting between them. The CDR3 runs 13 residues. Germline loops: CDR1 SNHLY, CDR2 FYNNEI. The CDR3 loop reads CASSDRLEADQFF. In DNA, the CDR3 is TGTGCCAGCAGTGATAGACTAGAAGCTGACCAGTTCTTC.

This clonotype appeared many times. The chain couples TRBV7-2 to TRBJ2-7; a weak D match, TRBD2 (5 bases). V lost 4 bases and J lost 6, with 13 bases in between. The CDR3 spans 13 residues. Looked up from germline, CDR1 is SGHTA and CDR2 is FQGNSA. In nucleotides, the CDR3 is TGTGCCAGCAGCTCCATAGATCGGGGCGAGCAGTACTTC. This translates into CASSSIDRGEQYF. Filled out from reference TRBV7-2 and TRBJ2-7, the complete variable domain reads GAGVSQSPSNKVTEKGKDVELRCDPISGHTALYWYRQSLGQGLEFLIYFQGNSAPDKSGLPSDRFSAERTGGSVSTLTIQRTQQEDSAVYLCASSSIDRGEQYFGPGTRLTVT.

This clonotype was counted only a few times. The chain employs TRBV12-3 or TRBV12-4 and TRBJ2-1, with D possibly TRBD1 on 6 matching bases. V was cut by 7 bases and J by 5 bases, with 12 bases left in between. The CDR3 length is 13 residues. Here the CDR3 DNA reads TGTGCCAGCATCTTACAGGGAGACAATGAGCAGTTCTTC. Translated, it gives CASILQGDNEQFF.

This clonotype was seen more than once but under ten times. The chain carries TRBV11-2 and TRBJ2-5; 13 bases fit TRBD2. CDR3 length: 15 amino acids. V dropped 5 bases and J dropped 4; count of bases not matched to a gene: 4. Germline V gene sequence: CDR1 SGHAT, CDR2 FQNNGV. CDR3 nucleotide sequence: TGTGCCAGCAGCCGACTAGCGGGGGGCCCAGAGACCCAGTACTTC. Residues: CASSRLAGGPETQYF. The variable domain in full, completed from reference TRBV11-2 and TRBJ2-5, reads EAGVAQSPRYKIIEKRQSVAFWCNPISGHATLYWYQQILGQGPKLLIQFQNNGVVDDSQLPKDRFSAERLKGVDSTLKIQPAKLEDSAVYLCASSRLAGGPETQYFGPGTRLLVL.

This clonotype was found a few times. The chain carries TRBV12-3 or TRBV12-4 and TRBJ2-1; D possibly corresponds to TRBD2 (5 bases). This CDR3 region has 16 residues. The V end was cut by 1 base, the J end by 0 bases, with 10 bases between. In DNA form, the CDR3 reads TGTGCCAGCAGTTTAGGAGGTAGCGTCTCCTACAATGAGCAGTTCTTC. Amino acid sequence: CASSLGGSVSYNEQFF.

This clonotype was observed a handful of times. This chain joins TRBV7-9 and TRBJ2-1; D gene ambiguous. In germline, CDR1 is SEHNR, CDR2 FQNEAQ (reference sequence). Trimming removed 7 bases from V and 15 bases from J, with 19 bases in between. CDR3 size: 12 residues. The DNA for the CDR3 is TGTGCCAGCACCCCCTTGATTCTTGGCCCGTTCTTC. The encoded protein is CASTPLILGPFF.

This clonotype was recorded a few times. The V and J genes are TRBV28 and TRBJ2-5; D remains ambiguous. The V gene lost 5 bases and the J gene lost 3 bases, with 7 bases spanning the gap. Germline V CDR1 and CDR2: MDHEN, SYDVKM. The CDR3 loop spans 12 amino acids. The CDR3 DNA reads TGTGCCAGCAGTAACCCTAAAGAGACCCAGTACTTC. It is translated as CASSNPKETQYF.

This clonotype appeared a few times. The rearrangement joins TRBV19 to TRBJ2-5; possible D gene TRBD1, 6 bases. Germline CDR1 is LNHDA and CDR2 is SQIVND (reference sequence). CDR3 length: 15 amino acids. V was pared by 5 bases and J by 4 bases, with 17 bases between. CDR3 nucleotides: TGTGCCAGTAGTCAACAGGGATCCTTGGGAGAGACCCAGTACTTC. Encoded protein: CASSQQGSLGETQYF.

This clonotype turned up a few times. The rearrangement uses TRBV29-1 and TRBJ2-1; a weak D match, TRBD2 (6 bases). Germline V CDR1 and CDR2: SQVTM, ANQGSEA. This CDR3 comprises 14 residues. V shed 6 bases and J shed 4 bases, with 16 bases lying between them. The CDR3 region is CSVITAGPYNEQFF. CDR3 sequence (DNA): TGCAGCGTCATTACGGCGGGACCATACAATGAGCAGTTCTTC.

The CDR3 region is CASSRDRTSSYEQYF. CDR3 sequence (DNA): TGTGCCAGCAGCCGGGACAGGACTAGCTCCTACGAGCAGTACTTC. This chain links TRBV3-1 with TRBJ2-7, with a weak D call TRBD1 (8 bases). V shed 4 bases and J shed 0 bases, with 13 bases lying between them. CDR3 length: 15 amino acids. The germline gives CDR1 LGHDT, CDR2 YNNKEL (reference sequence).

This clonotype was seen more than once but under ten times. V is TRBV20-1 and J is TRBJ2-7; D is undetermined. Germline CDR1 and CDR2: DFQATT and SNEGSKA (reference sequence). The CDR3 runs to 12 residues. V gave up 3 bases and J gave up 0 bases, with 6 bases separating them. In DNA form, the CDR3 reads TGCAGTGCTAGTAAGAGCTCCTACGAGCAGTACTTC. Residues: CSASKSSYEQYF.

The J gene is TRBJ2-7, the V gene TRBV6-1, with 10 bases matching TRBD1. The CDR3 length is 14 residues. The ends lost 6 bases at V and 0 bases at J; junction bases unmatched: 2. Germline loops: CDR1 MNHNS, CDR2 SASEGT. CDR3 DNA: TGTGCCAGCAGGGGACAGGGGACCTCCTACGAGCAGTACTTC. Its translation: CASRGQGTSYEQYF.

The CDR3 sequence is CAISETGLAGELFF. In DNA form, the CDR3 reads TGTGCCATCAGTGAGACAGGGCTTGCCGGGGAGCTGTTTTTT. The chain carries TRBV10-3 and TRBJ2-2, with D possibly being TRBD1 (6 bases). Germline values: CDR1 ENHRY, CDR2 SYGVKD. Trimming removed 2 bases at V and 6 bases at J, with 10 bases between. The CDR3 is 14 residues long.

This clonotype was seen only a few times. This chain joins TRBV20-1 and TRBJ1-1; possible D gene TRBD1, 5 bases. V shed 0 bases and J shed 0 bases, with 17 bases lying between them. CDR1 is DFQATT and CDR2 is SNEGSKA in the germline V gene (reference sequence). The CDR3 is 17 amino acids. The CDR3 reads CSARDFGHFIMNTEAFF. DNA for the CDR3: TGCAGTGCTAGAGATTTTGGACACTTTATCATGAACACTGAAGCTTTCTTT.

The table lists this clonotype with a few counts. The V and J genes are TRBV11-2 and TRBJ2-3; D is unresolved. There are 13 residues in the CDR3. Trimming left V 7 bases short and J 5 bases short, with 13 bases between. The germline CDR1 and CDR2 sequences are SGHAT and FQNNGV. The CDR3 nucleotides read TGTGCCAGCACCACTCTGGTACGAGATACGCAGTATTTT. It codes for CASTTLVRDTQYF.